This record concerns one T cell receptor beta chain sequence. This record comes from a study of T-cell reconstitution after alpha-beta-depleted transplantation in children. The TCRbeta library incorporated unique molecular identifiers. One entry per CDR3 protein results from TCRdb running MiXCR on the PCR reads. Of about 360,000 distinct CDR3 sequences in the sample, about an eighth were seen once. There are 14 residues in the CDR3. CDR1 and CDR2 from the germline V gene are SGHVS and FNYEAQ. Trimming shortened V by 1 base and J by 3 bases, and 7 bases separated the two germline ends. This receptor was taken from a human donor who donated a stem cell graft to a child with Fanconi anemia. The source was PBMCs, collected from the stem cell graft. The rearrangement joins TRBV7-6 to TRBJ1-3, with no clear D. DNA for the CDR3: TGTGCCAGCAGCTTAGACAGAGATGGAAACACCATATATTTT. Protein product: CASSLDRDGNTIYF.